This entry describes one T cell receptor beta chain. This entry is derived from a study of blood T cell repertoires in COVID-19. On the study more broadly: Acute and convalescent COVID-19 samples came from the United States, Italy and Spain. T cells, B-cell-depleted T cells, or PBMCs provided the cDNA or gDNA that served as material.

Original processing methods: The assay estimated nucleated cells by amplifying reference gene primers. Produced via immunoSEQ multiplex PCR; TCRdb's table is partial and in-frame only. The DNA gave D and trimming, while V, J and clone size come from that table. Found here are roughly 13,000 clones, nearly 75% of them singletons; the top ten hold 20% to 25%. In germline, CDR1 is WNHNN, CDR2 SYGVQD (reference sequence). The CDR3 consists of 15 residues. V shed 0 bases and J 5 bases; nucleotides not matched to a gene: 3. V and J are TRBV10-1 and TRBJ2-5, with 10 bases matching TRBD1. The sample was peripheral blood. The TCR originated in a boy between 2 and 10 years old with active or convalescent COVID-19. The CDR3 spells CASSESTGGTETQYF. The DNA for the CDR3 is TGCGCCAGCAGTGAGTCGACAGGGGGCACGGAGACCCAGTACTTC.